The rows below give T cell receptor beta chains drawn from one sample of a study of control samples from healthy donors and cancer patients. Libraries were prepared by immunoSEQ multiplex PCR; TCRdb keeps only in-frame clonotypes and omits some of them. The table shows fewer than 500,000 clones, with roughly 90% occurring only once. The sequenced sample was PBMCs. The source of these receptors is a man aged 35-49 years with head and neck cancer. Both conserved end residues are part of each CDR3. D genes are given only for firm matches. Size tells how often a clone was seen (once, few, many) or the class of an expanded clone, and some rows leave it out.

j_gene | abundance | d_gene | v_gene | CDR3aa | CDR3nt
TRBJ1-1 | . | . | TRBV27 | CASSPRGGPTEAFF | TGTGCCAGCAGTCCCCGGGGGGGGCCCACTGAAGCTTTCTTT
TRBJ2-7 | . | TRBD1 | TRBV7-9 | CASSRVGGVSYEQYF | TGTGCCAGCAGCCGCGTAGGGGGCGTCTCCTACGAGCAGTACTTC
TRBJ2-7 | . | TRBD2 | TRBV14 | CASSQYARTRDEQYF | TGTGCCAGCAGCCAGTATGCTCGGACTAGGGACGAGCAGTACTTC
TRBJ2-1 | . | . | TRBV11-3 | CASTLGGRGEQFF | TGTGCCAGCACCCTCGGGGGGCGCGGTGAGCAGTTCTTC
TRBJ1-4 | . | . | TRBV24-1 | CATSDKGATNEKLFF | TGTGCCACCAGTGATAAGGGGGCAACTAATGAAAAACTGTTTTTT
TRBJ1-1 | . | . | TRBV18 | CASSLQGIDTEAFF | TGTGCCAGCTCACTACAGGGCATAGACACTGAAGCTTTCTTT
TRBJ2-7 | . | . | TRBV30 | CAWSVRGLDYEQYF | TGTGCCTGGAGTGTACGAGGCCTTGACTACGAGCAGTACTTC
TRBJ2-1 | . | . | TRBV24-1 | CATSDPGVEQFF | TGTGCCACCAGTGATCCAGGGGTTGAGCAGTTCTTC
TRBJ2-2 | . | TRBD2 | TRBV18 | CASAPSGGTGELFF | TGTGCCAGCGCACCCAGCGGGGGCACCGGGGAGCTGTTTTTT
TRBJ2-7 | . | . | TRBV27 | CASSAGYEQYF | TGTGCCAGCAGCGCCGGGTACGAGCAGTACTTC
TRBJ1-4 | . | . | TRBV4-3 | CASSQSQLEEKLFF | TGCGCCAGCAGCCAATCCCAGCTGGAGGAAAAACTGTTTTTT
TRBJ1-1 | . | . | TRBV21-1 | CASSTMPSWGSGEAFF | TGTGCCAGCAGCACCATGCCTTCGTGGGGTAGCGGTGAAGCTTTCTTT
TRBJ2-5 | few | . | TRBV6-5 | CASTVSTGRAETQYF | TGTGCCAGCACTGTTAGTACGGGGCGGGCGGAGACCCAGTACTTC
TRBJ1-2 | . | . | TRBV9 | CASSVASDYGYTF | TGTGCCAGCAGCGTCGCTTCAGACTATGGCTACACCTTC
TRBJ2-7 | . | TRBD1 | TRBV28 | CASSFGTGTEQYF | TGTGCCAGCAGTTTCGGGACAGGGACCGAGCAGTACTTC
TRBJ1-6 | . | . | TRBV7-3 | CASSPDRNSPLHF | TGTGCCAGCAGCCCCGACAGAAATTCACCCCTCCACTTT
TRBJ2-1 | . | . | TRBV14 | CASTLGVDYNEQFF | TGTGCCAGCACCCTCGGCGTAGATTACAATGAGCAGTTCTTC
TRBJ1-2 | . | . | TRBV5-6 | CASSSLGAKYGYTF | TGTGCCAGCAGCTCTTTGGGGGCGAAGTATGGCTACACCTTC
TRBJ2-3 | . | . | TRBV6-5 | CASSYEFGTDTQYF | TGTGCCAGCAGTTACGAATTTGGCACAGATACGCAGTATTTT
TRBJ2-7 | . | . | TRBV7-2 | CASTLEGGQSGKFSYEQYF | TGTGCCAGCACCCTAGAGGGGGGTCAGAGCGGGAAATTCTCCTACGAGCAGTACTTC
TRBJ1-4 | once | . | TRBV30 | CAWSVKRVRSEKLFF | TGTGCCTGGAGTGTAAAGCGGGTGCGGTCTGAAAAACTGTTTTTT
TRBJ2-3 | . | . | TRBV11-2 | CASSLGGRGRTDTQYF | TGTGCCAGCAGCTTAGGGGGTCGGGGGCGCACAGATACGCAGTATTTT
TRBJ1-2 | . | TRBD1 | TRBV5-1 | CASSLEGADYGYTF | TGCGCCAGCAGCCTAGAGGGGGCGGACTATGGCTACACCTTC
TRBJ2-3 | . | TRBD2 | TRBV4-1 | CASSQAGTSGTYTQYF | TGCGCCAGCAGCCAAGCCGGGACTAGCGGGACGTATACGCAGTATTTT
TRBJ2-5 | once | TRBD1 | TRBV11-3 | CASSSGTGQETQYF | TGTGCCAGCAGCTCTGGGACAGGCCAAGAGACCCAGTACTTC
TRBJ2-3 | . | . | TRBV15 | CATSRDRRGVGTDTQYF | TGTGCCACCAGCAGAGATCGACGAGGGGTAGGCACAGATACGCAGTATTTT
TRBJ1-4 | . | . | TRBV7-2 | CASSLTGSVPNNEKLFF | TGTGCCAGCAGTCTAACAGGATCCGTACCGAACAATGAAAAACTGTTTTTT
TRBJ2-3 | . | TRBD2 | TRBV7-4 | CASSSTSGAPADTQYF | TGTGCCAGCAGCTCTACTAGCGGGGCGCCCGCAGATACGCAGTATTTT
TRBJ2-7 | . | . | TRBV5-5 | CASSLGNVGSYEQYF | TGTGCCAGCAGCTTGGGCAACGTCGGATCCTACGAGCAGTACTTC
TRBJ2-2 | . | . | TRBV24-1 | CATVGQGHTGELFF | TGTGCCACCGTTGGGCAGGGACACACCGGGGAGCTGTTTTTT
TRBJ1-1 | . | . | TRBV10-3 | CAISESRGTEAFF | TGTGCCATCAGTGAGAGCAGGGGCACTGAAGCTTTCTTT
TRBJ2-5 | . | TRBD1 | TRBV9 | CASSVAGGQETQYF | TGTGCCAGCAGCGTAGCAGGGGGCCAAGAGACCCAGTACTTC
TRBJ2-3 | . | . | TRBV7-3 | CASSLGTLPEGTDTQYF | TGTGCCAGCAGCCTGGGGACTTTACCGGAGGGCACAGATACGCAGTATTTT
TRBJ1-1 | . | . | TRBV5-4 | CASSLQGDGTEAFF | TGTGCCAGCAGCCTCCAGGGCGATGGCACTGAAGCTTTCTTT
TRBJ2-1 | once | TRBD2 | TRBV7-2 | CASSLTSGTNEQFF | TGTGCCAGCAGCTTAACTAGCGGGACAAATGAGCAGTTCTTC
TRBJ1-4 | . | TRBD1 | TRBV5-4 | CASSTGGAGTNEKLFF | TGTGCCAGCAGCACAGGGGGCGCCGGGACTAATGAAAAACTGTTTTTT
TRBJ1-2 | . | TRBD1 | TRBV5-1 | CASSFTGQGRSGYTF | TGCGCCAGCAGCTTTACGGGACAGGGTCGGAGCGGCTACACCTTC
TRBJ2-1 | . | TRBD2 | TRBV7-3 | CASSLRASGVNEQFF | TGTGCCAGCAGCTTAAGGGCTAGCGGGGTGAATGAGCAGTTCTTC
TRBJ2-7 | . | TRBD1 | TRBV6-2/TRBV6-3 | CASSYDRGPSYEQYF | TGTGCCAGCAGTTACGACAGGGGCCCCTCCTACGAGCAGTACTTC
TRBJ1-1 | . | TRBD1 | TRBV3-1/TRBV3-2 | CASSQYGQANTEAFF | TGTGCCAGCAGCCAATACGGACAGGCCAACACTGAAGCTTTCTTT
TRBJ1-1 | . | TRBD1 | TRBV6-5 | CASSQDRELSEAFF | TGTGCCAGCAGCCAAGACAGGGAATTGAGTGAAGCTTTCTTT
TRBJ1-2 | . | TRBD1 | TRBV28 | CASSQDRDDGYTF | TGTGCCAGCAGTCAGGACAGGGATGATGGCTACACCTTC
TRBJ2-3 | . | TRBD2 | TRBV7-3 | CASSAILGTSGGQDTQYF | TGTGCCAGCAGCGCGATACTAGGGACTAGCGGGGGGCAAGATACGCAGTATTTT
TRBJ1-6 | . | TRBD1 | TRBV19 | CASTGGNSPLHF | TGTGCCAGTACAGGGGGCAATTCACCCCTCCACTTT
TRBJ2-1 | once | . | TRBV14 | CASSETKGISYNEQFF | TGTGCCAGCAGCGAGACTAAGGGGATCTCCTACAATGAGCAGTTCTTC
TRBJ2-3 | . | TRBD2 | TRBV29-1 | CSANGGGTDTQYF | TGCAGCGCCAACGGGGGGGGGACAGATACGCAGTATTTT
TRBJ1-2 | . | TRBD1 | TRBV10-2 | CASGEGTGVDYGYTF | TGCGCCAGCGGCGAGGGCACAGGGGTCGACTATGGCTACACCTTC
TRBJ2-7 | . | . | TRBV7-9 | CASSLGVNSYEQYF | TGTGCCAGCAGCTTAGGGGTAAACTCCTACGAGCAGTACTTC
TRBJ1-4 | . | . | TRBV3-1/TRBV3-2 | CASEPGGREKLFF | TGTGCCAGCGAACCGGGGGGTAGGGAAAAACTGTTTTTT
TRBJ1-1 | . | TRBD1 | TRBV6-5 | CASGKEGAGTEAFF | TGTGCCAGCGGCAAGGAGGGGGCGGGCACTGAAGCTTTCTTT
TRBJ2-7 | . | TRBD1 | TRBV7-3 | CASSLHRDSIYEQYF | TGTGCCAGCAGCTTACACCGGGACAGTATATACGAGCAGTACTTC
TRBJ1-1 | . | . | TRBV6-5 | CASSYRGGTFTEAFF | TGTGCCAGCAGTTACCGGGGGGGGACCTTTACTGAAGCTTTCTTT
TRBJ2-7 | . | TRBD2 | TRBV19 | CASSPTLGGGANYEQYF | TGTGCCAGTAGTCCAACCCTTGGCGGGGGGGCCAACTACGAGCAGTACTTC
TRBJ2-7 | . | TRBD1 | TRBV2 | CASRDPGQGIPYEQYF | TGTGCCAGCAGGGACCCGGGACAGGGGATCCCCTACGAGCAGTACTTC